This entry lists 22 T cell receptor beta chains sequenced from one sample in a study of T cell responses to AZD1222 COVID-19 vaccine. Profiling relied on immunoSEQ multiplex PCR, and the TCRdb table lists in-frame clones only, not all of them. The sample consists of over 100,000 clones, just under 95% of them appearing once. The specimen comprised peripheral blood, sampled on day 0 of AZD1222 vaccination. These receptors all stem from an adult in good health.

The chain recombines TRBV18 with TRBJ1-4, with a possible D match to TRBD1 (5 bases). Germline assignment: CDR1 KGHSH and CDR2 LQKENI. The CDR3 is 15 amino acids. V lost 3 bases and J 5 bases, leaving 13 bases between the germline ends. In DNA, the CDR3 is TGTGCCAGCTCACCGGAGACAGCTCCCAATGAAAAACTGTTTTTT. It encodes CASSPETAPNEKLFF.

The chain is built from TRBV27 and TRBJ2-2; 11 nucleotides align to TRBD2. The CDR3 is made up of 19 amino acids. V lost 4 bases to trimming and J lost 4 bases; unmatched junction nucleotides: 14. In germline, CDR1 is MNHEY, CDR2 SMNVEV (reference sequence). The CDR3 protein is CASSSISGRESLATGELFF. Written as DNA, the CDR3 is TGTGCCAGCAGTTCAATTAGCGGGAGGGAGAGTCTCGCCACCGGGGAGCTGTTTTTT.

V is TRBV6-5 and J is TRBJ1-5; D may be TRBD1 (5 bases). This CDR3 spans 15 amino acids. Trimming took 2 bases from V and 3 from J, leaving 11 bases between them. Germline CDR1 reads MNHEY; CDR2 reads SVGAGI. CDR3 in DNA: TGTGCCAGCAGTTACGAGGGGCGGATCAATCAGCCCCAGCATTTT. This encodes CASSYEGRINQPQHF.

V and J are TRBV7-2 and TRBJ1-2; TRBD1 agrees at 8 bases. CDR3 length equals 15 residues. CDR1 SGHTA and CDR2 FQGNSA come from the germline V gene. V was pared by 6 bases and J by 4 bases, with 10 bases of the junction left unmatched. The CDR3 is CASRKGQADGYGYTF. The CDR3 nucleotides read TGTGCCAGCAGGAAGGGACAGGCGGATGGCTATGGCTACACCTTC.

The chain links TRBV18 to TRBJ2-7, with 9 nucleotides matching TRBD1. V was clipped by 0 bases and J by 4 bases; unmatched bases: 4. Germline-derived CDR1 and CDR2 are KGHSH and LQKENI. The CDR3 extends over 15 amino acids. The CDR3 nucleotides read TGTGCCAGCTCACCACCGACAGGGGGACGTTACGAGCAGTACTTC. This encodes CASSPPTGGRYEQYF.

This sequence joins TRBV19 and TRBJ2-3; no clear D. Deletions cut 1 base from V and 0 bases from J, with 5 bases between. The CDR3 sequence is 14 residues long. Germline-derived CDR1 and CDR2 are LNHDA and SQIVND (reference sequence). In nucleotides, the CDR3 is TGTGCCAGTAGTATAGTTCCTAGCACAGATACGCAGTATTTT. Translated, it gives CASSIVPSTDTQYF.

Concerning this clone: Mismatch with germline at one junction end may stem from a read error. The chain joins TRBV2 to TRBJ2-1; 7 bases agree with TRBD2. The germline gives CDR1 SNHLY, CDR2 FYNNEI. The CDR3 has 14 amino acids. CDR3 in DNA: TGTGCCGGTCGGACACTAGCGACCTACAATGAGCTGTTCTTC. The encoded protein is CAGRTLATYNELFF.

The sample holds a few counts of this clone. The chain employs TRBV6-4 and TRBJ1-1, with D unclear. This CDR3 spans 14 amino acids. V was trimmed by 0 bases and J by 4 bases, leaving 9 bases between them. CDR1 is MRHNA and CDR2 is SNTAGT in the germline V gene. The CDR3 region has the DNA TGTGCCAGCAGTGACTCAAACCGGGCCACTGAAGCTTTCTTT. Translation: CASSDSNRATEAFF.

The CDR3 DNA sequence: TGCGCCAGCAGCTTGACCTCTCCCCCAGATACGCAGTATTTT. Its translation: CASSLTSPPDTQYF. This chain connects TRBV5-1 to TRBJ2-3, with D uncertain. The CDR3 is made up of 14 amino acids. From germline, CDR1 is SGHRS and CDR2 YFSETQ. The V gene lost 1 base and the J gene lost 4 bases, with 10 bases spanning the gap.

The CDR3 protein is CASSYTPGLAGTDTQYF. CDR3 sequence (DNA): TGTGCCAGCAGTTATACTCCGGGACTAGCGGGCACAGATACGCAGTATTTT. V and J are TRBV7-2 and TRBJ2-3; 11 positions match TRBD2. The CDR3 loop spans 17 amino acids. V was pared by 6 bases and J by 1 base, with 9 bases of the junction left unmatched. Looked up from germline, CDR1 is SGHTA and CDR2 is FQGNSA.

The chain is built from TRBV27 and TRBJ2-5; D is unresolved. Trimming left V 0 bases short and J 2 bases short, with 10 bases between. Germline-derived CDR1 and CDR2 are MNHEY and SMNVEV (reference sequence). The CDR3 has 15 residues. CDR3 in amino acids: CASSLSSRWQETQYF. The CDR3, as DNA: TGTGCCAGCAGTTTATCGTCCCGGTGGCAAGAGACCCAGTACTTC.

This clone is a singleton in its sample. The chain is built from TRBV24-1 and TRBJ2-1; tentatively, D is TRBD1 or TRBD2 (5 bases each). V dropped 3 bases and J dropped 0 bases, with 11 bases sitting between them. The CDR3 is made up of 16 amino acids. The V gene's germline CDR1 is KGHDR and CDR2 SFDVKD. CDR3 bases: TGTGCCACCAGTGATCGGGGCGGGTACTCCTACAATGAGCAGTTCTTC. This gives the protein CATSDRGGYSYNEQFF.

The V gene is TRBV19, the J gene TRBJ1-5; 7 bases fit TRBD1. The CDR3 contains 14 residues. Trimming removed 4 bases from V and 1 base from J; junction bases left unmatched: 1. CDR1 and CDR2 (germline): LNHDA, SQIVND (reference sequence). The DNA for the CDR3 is TGTGCCAGTAGTACGGACAGGAGCAATCAGCCCCAGCATTTT. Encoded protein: CASSTDRSNQPQHF.

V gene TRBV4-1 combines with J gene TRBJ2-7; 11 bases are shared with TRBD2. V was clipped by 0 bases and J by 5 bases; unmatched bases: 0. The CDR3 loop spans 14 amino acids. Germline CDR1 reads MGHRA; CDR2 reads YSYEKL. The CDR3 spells CASSQELAGDEQYF. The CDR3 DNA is TGCGCCAGCAGCCAAGAACTAGCGGGAGACGAGCAGTACTTC.

CDR3 in amino acids: CASSINLGYEQFF. CDR3 DNA: TGTGCCAGTAGTATAAATCTGGGTTATGAGCAGTTCTTC. The V and J genes are TRBV19 and TRBJ2-1, with no clear D. The CDR3 runs 13 residues. The V and J ends lost 2 bases and 8 bases respectively, with 10 bases between them. CDR1 and CDR2 from the germline V gene are LNHDA and SQIVND (reference sequence).

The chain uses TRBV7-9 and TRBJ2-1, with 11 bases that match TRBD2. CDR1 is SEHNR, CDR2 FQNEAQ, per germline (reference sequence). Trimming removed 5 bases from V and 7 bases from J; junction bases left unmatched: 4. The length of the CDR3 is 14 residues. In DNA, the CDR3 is TGTGCCAGCAGCGGGGGGACTAGCGGTAATGAGCAGTTCTTC. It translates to CASSGGTSGNEQFF.

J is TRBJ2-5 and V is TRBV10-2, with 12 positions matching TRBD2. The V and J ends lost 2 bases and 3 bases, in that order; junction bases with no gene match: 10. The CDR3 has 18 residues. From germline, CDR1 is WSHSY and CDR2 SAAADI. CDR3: CASSEGLAGRRVEETQYF. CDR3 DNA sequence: TGCGCCAGCAGTGAGGGACTAGCGGGAAGGAGAGTCGAAGAGACCCAGTACTTC.

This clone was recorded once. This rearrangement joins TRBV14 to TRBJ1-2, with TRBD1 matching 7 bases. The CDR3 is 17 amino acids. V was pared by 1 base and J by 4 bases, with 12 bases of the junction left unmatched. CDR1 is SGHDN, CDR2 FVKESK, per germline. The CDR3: CASSQGQTGNYLYGYTF. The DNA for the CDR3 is TGTGCCAGCAGCCAAGGGCAGACAGGGAATTATCTCTATGGCTACACCTTC.

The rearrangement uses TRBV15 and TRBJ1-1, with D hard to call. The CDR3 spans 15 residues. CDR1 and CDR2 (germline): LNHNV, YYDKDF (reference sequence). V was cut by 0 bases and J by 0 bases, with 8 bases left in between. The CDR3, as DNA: TGTGCCACCAGCAGAGATTTTGTACTGAACACTGAAGCTTTCTTT. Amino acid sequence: CATSRDFVLNTEAFF.

The CDR3 loop is CASSPHQAPGADTQYF. DNA for the CDR3: TGTGCCAGCAGCCCCCACCAGGCCCCTGGGGCAGATACGCAGTATTTT. V gene TRBV6-2 or TRBV6-3 combines with J gene TRBJ2-3, with D hard to call. The CDR3 has 16 residues. The V end lost 6 bases, the J end lost 4 bases, and 20 bases lay between the germline ends. Germline V gene lookup returns CDR1 MNHEY and CDR2 SVGEGT.

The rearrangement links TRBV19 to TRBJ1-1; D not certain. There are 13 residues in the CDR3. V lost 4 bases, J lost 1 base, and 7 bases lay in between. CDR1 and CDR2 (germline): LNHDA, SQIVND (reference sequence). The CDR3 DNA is TGTGCCAGTAGTACCTTCGGGAACACTGAAGCTTTCTTT. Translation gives CASSTFGNTEAFF.

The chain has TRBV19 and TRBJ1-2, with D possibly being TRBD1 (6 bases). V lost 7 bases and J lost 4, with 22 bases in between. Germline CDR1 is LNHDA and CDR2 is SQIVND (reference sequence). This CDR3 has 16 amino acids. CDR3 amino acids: CASTPEWGGPGYGYTF. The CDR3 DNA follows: TGTGCCAGTACCCCAGAATGGGGGGGGCCAGGCTATGGCTACACCTTC.